This T cell receptor (beta chain) came from a study of cytomegalovirus exposure and HLA in healthy donors. Whole-study results and caveats: Analysis was performed later, and it showed HLA-associated TCR beta chains to be more clonally expanded than equally common others.

V shed 4 bases and J shed 10 bases, with 20 bases lying between them. Germline CDR1 is MNHNS and CDR2 is SASEGT. This CDR3 contains 16 residues. In the PCR, 60 Vbeta and 13 Jbeta primers were used. Clones were read by immunoSEQ multiplex PCR, and TCRdb kept only the in-frame ones, dropping some. Here the sample spans over 130,000 clones, around 81% being singletons. This clone was found a few times. Its antigen is not known. The V gene is TRBV6-1, the J gene TRBJ1-6; a possible D gene is TRBD1 (5 bases). This receptor was identified in a man between 45 and 60 years old in good health and CMV-seronegative. Sequencing was carried out using PBMCs. The CDR3, as DNA: TGTGCCAGCAGTGGCTCTGGGTGGACATCACCGTCACCCCTCCACTTT. Translation: CASSGSGWTSPSPLHF.